The T cell receptor (beta chain) under discussion was sequenced for a study of a mutant IDH1 vaccine in newly diagnosed glioma (dated by TCRdb to 2020 to 2023). About the full investigation: The 32 treated patients were around 62% male and roughly 40% female, with a mean age of roughly 42 years. Before enrollment, patients had received standard therapy of radiotherapy alone, temozolomide alone, or radiochemotherapy with temozolomide; most received the combination. Peripheral blood was drawn at six visits: V03 (baseline), V05, V07, V10, V12 and V13. For exploratory analyses, 25 to 30 treated patients had longitudinal TCRB deep sequencing done wherever samples were available.

Of note for this clone: Its antigen has not been determined. No quality values exist for individual bases; no much larger clone is one base distant.

Libraries were made using the immunoSEQ multiplex PCR assay. The hsTCRB Kit was used according to the manufacturer's protocol to amplify rearranged TCR beta chain sequences. An Illumina MiSeq was used to sequence the TCRB libraries. The authors processed their data as follows. Demultiplexing, trimming and gene mapping were performed with the kit vendor's proprietary platform. Drawn from immuneACCESS, this table holds only the in-frame rearrangements with V and J called that TCRdb kept. Clones are partly lost; checked studies trace under half to an unresolved V gene and leave the rest unexplained. V and J calls and clone size are given by that table; D and trimming were obtained from the DNA. The sample data list about 51,000 clones, and 65% to 80% of these were observed just once. The ten largest clones capture less than 2% of the sample. The time point label of this sample denotes: baseline, week 1 (first vaccination visit). The treatment or condition label here, explained by the study, means: pre-vaccination baseline after standard-of-care therapy. Newly diagnosed WHO grade 3 or 4 IDH1-mutant astrocytomas showing loss of nuclear ATRX were present in the donors. The samples were drawn from NOA16, a multicentre, single-arm, open-label phase I trial in Germany that tested a mutant IDH1 peptide vaccine in humans for the first time. Blood drawn at visit V03 was used as the baseline sample for immunogenicity testing. Genomic DNA for TCRB sequencing was isolated from EDTA blood with the DNeasy Blood and Tissue Kit.

Findings and caveats that apply to the study as a whole: Immune responses induced by the vaccine were seen in more than 85% of patients across multiple MHC alleles. It was noted by the authors that analyses of patient blood samples could not be reproduced owing to sample limitations. Availability determined which PBMC samples were chosen for TCRB deep sequencing. Pseudoprogression seemed to be unrelated to changes in the top peripheral T cell clonotypes found by TCRB sequencing.

This receptor was taken from a woman in her thirties or forties with glioma. The starting material was PBMCs, obtained from a glioma patient treated with radiotherapy, temozolomide or both.

CDR3 protein: CASSLVPTGGYTF. The DNA sequence follows: TGCGCCAGCAGCTTGGTACCGACCGGCGGCTACACCTTC. The sequence links TRBV5-1 to TRBJ1-2, with an unclear D gene assignment. Spanning cysteine to phenylalanine, the CDR3 consists of 13 amino acids. Only the CDR3 part of the read is kept: 39 bases, read in frame from the first base. V is shortened by 0 bases, J by 8 bases, and the region joining them spans 11 bases. CDR1 SGHRS and CDR2 YFSETQ were looked up in the germline V gene.